The rows below give T cell receptor beta chains drawn from one sample of a study of tumor-infiltrating lymphocytes in primary liver carcinoma. TCRdb used MiXCR to reprocess the multiplex PCR reads, holding one entry per CDR3 protein. The table lists some 110,000 distinct CDR3 sequences, approximately 82% of them singletons, with around 21% in the top ten. The sample comprised liver tumor tissue from sampling region 3. These receptors were taken from a man aged 40-49 years with primary liver carcinoma and hepatitis B virus infection. Both conserved end residues are part of each CDR3. A D gene is named only where the DNA matches it firmly. Not every row has a clone size; where given, it reads once, few, many or a size class.

TRBV4-3	.	TRBJ1-2	.	CASSQDSSLGGYAF	TGCGCCAGCAGCCAAGATTCGAGCTTGGGGGGCTACGCCTTC
TRBV28	.	TRBJ2-3	TRBD2	CASSLRKDSGGTAYTQYF	TGTGCCAGCAGTTTACGAAAAGACAGCGGGGGGACCGCATATACGCAGTATTTT
TRBV10-3	.	TRBJ2-4	.	CAISYNWKAKNIQYF	TGTGCCATCAGCTACAACTGGAAAGCCAAAAACATTCAATACTTC
TRBV28	.	TRBJ2-5	TRBD1	CASSLFKRQGQETQYF	TGTGCCAGCAGTTTATTCAAGCGACAGGGCCAAGAGACCCAGTACTTC
TRBV6-1	.	TRBJ2-1	.	CASSRDEKYEQCF	TGTGCCAGCTCCCGGGACGAGAAGTATGAGCAGTGCTTC
TRBV6-1	.	TRBJ2-1	TRBD2	CASSGRTSGSLLYNEQLF	TGTGCCAGCAGTGGCCGGACTAGCGGGAGTTTGCTCTACAATGAGCAGTTGTTC
TRBV30	.	TRBJ2-1	TRBD2	CAWNWGAGDEQFF	TGTGCCTGGAATTGGGGCGCGGGAGATGAGCAGTTCTTC
TRBV9	.	TRBJ2-7	.	CASTPGTLSSYEQYF	TGTGCCAGCACCCCCGGGACCCTGAGCTCCTACGAGCAGTACTTC
TRBV11-1	.	TRBJ2-7	.	CTSSLGPAGESSYERHF	TGTACCAGCAGCTTAGGGCCGGCGGGTGAAAGCTCCTACGAGCGGCACTTC
TRBV6-5	.	TRBJ1-1	TRBD1	CGSSYQGAYAEAFF	TGTGGCAGCAGTTATCAGGGGGCATACGCTGAAGCTTTCTTT
TRBV12-3/TRBV12-4	many	TRBJ1-3	TRBD1	CASSLKGQQFFGNTIYF	TGTGCCAGCAGTTTAAAGGGACAGCAATTTTTTGGAAACACCATATATTTT
TRBV19	many	TRBJ1-1	.	CASSIWGLDTEAFF	TGTGCCAGTAGTATCTGGGGGCTGGACACTGAAGCTTTCTTT